This record concerns one TCR beta chain sequence. Its matching antigen is unknown. The data derive from a study of blood T cells in healthy people across ages. Study in general: Capture via template switching afforded approximately one barcoded beta molecule per two T cells.

Donors were systemically healthy Caucasian individuals from Russia aged about 6 to 95 years. The germline gives CDR1 MRHNA, CDR2 SNTAGT. After removal of 6 bases from V and 9 bases from J, the junction contained 10 bases not matched to a gene. There are 15 residues in the CDR3. Findings and caveats of the study: The recorded TCR beta diversity per million T cells decreased in a roughly linear manner with age. Among long-lived donors, naive CD4+ cells were more numerous and diversity higher than in aged donors.

Sample-barcoded 5' priming and a J-beta primer mix drove a second PCR of about 6 to 12 cycles. One entry per CDR3 protein results from TCRdb running MiXCR on the 5' RACE reads. There are about 1.5 million distinct CDR3 sequences in the sample; roughly two fifths occur only once, and 4% lies in the top ten. Input material: blood. The chain couples TRBV6-4 to TRBJ2-1; 11 nucleotides align to TRBD1. This clonotype was obtained from a woman between 18 and 29 years old in good health. In DNA form, the CDR3 reads TGTGCCAGCAGCCCCGGGACAGGGGGGTATGGTGAGCAGTTCTTC. Residues: CASSPGTGGYGEQFF.